These 25 T cell receptor beta chains were sequenced from one sample in a study of T cell changes during pregnancy in multiple sclerosis. Here immunoSEQ multiplex PCR was the method, and the copy in TCRdb shows in-frame clones only, minus some. The table records roughly 47,000 clones, 80% to 90% of them present only once. Material: CD4+ T cells from peripheral blood mononuclear cells, obtained after pregnancy. The receptors derive from a female donor with multiple sclerosis, enrolled in a pregnancy study.

The chain recombines TRBV4-1 with TRBJ1-1, with D uncertain. V dropped 0 bases and J dropped 4 bases, with 9 bases sitting between them. The germline gives CDR1 MGHRA, CDR2 YSYEKL. The CDR3 extends over 14 amino acids. The CDR3 DNA sequence: TGCGCCAGCAGCCAAGAAAGGGAGAGCACTGAAGCTTTCTTT. This encodes CASSQERESTEAFF.

The chain combines TRBV7-2 with TRBJ1-1; 7 bases map to TRBD1. Germline CDR1 reads SGHTA; CDR2 reads FQGNSA. The CDR3 runs 15 residues. With 4 bases clipped from V and 0 bases from J, the junction kept 5 bases outside the gene matches. CDR3 nucleotide sequence: TGTGCCAGCAGCTACTCACAGGGGATGAACACTGAAGCTTTCTTT. Protein sequence: CASSYSQGMNTEAFF.

This clone was counted once. This rearrangement joins TRBV11-2 to TRBJ2-1; 7 nucleotides match TRBD2. The length of the CDR3 is 15 residues. The germline gives CDR1 SGHAT, CDR2 FQNNGV. V trimming: 1 base; J trimming: 3 bases; junction bases outside the gene matches: 3. The CDR3 DNA is TGTGCCAGCAGCTTAGTGCGGGAGCGCTACAATGAGCAGTTCTTC. It codes for CASSLVRERYNEQFF.

The rearrangement links TRBV6-5 to TRBJ2-2, with D possibly being TRBD1 (5 bases). Trimming removed 1 base at V and 4 bases at J, with 13 bases between. The CDR3 has 16 residues. Germline CDR1 reads MNHEY; CDR2 reads SVGAGI. The CDR3 sequence is CASSYFGARPTGELFF. The CDR3 coding sequence is TGTGCCAGCAGTTACTTTGGGGCGAGGCCCACCGGGGAGCTGTTTTTT.

This clone has a single count. The genes are TRBV5-1 and TRBJ1-2; a possible D gene is TRBD1 (6 bases). Per germline, CDR1 SGHRS and CDR2 YFSETQ. V was cut by 4 bases and J by 6 bases, with 16 bases left in between. The length of the CDR3 is 14 residues. CDR3 in DNA: TGCGCCAGCAGCACGGGGAGTGGGGGCGATGGCTACACCTTC. Its protein product is CASSTGSGGDGYTF.

This clone has only a few counts. CDR3 residues: CASSGDRGHEQPQHF. The CDR3 region has the DNA TGTGCCAGCAGCGGGGACAGGGGGCATGAGCAGCCCCAGCATTTT. This sequence joins TRBV2 and TRBJ1-5; 12 bases align to TRBD1. V shed 6 bases, J shed 7 bases, and the junction held 7 bases outside the gene matches. The CDR3 runs to 15 residues. From germline, CDR1 is SNHLY and CDR2 FYNNEI.

The chain links TRBV21-1 to TRBJ2-7; the D call TRBD2 from the table was never checked on the DNA. TRBV21-1 is reported as a pseudogene. CDR3 length: 15 amino acids. The CDR3 spells CASLPARDYTYEQYF. Written as DNA, the CDR3 is TGTGCCAGTTTACCCGCCCGAGACTATACCTACGAGCAGTACTTC.

The V gene is TRBV4-1, the J gene TRBJ2-7; D possibly corresponds to TRBD2 (5 bases). CDR1 is MGHRA and CDR2 is YSYEKL in the germline V gene. The CDR3 extends over 16 amino acids. Between the trimmed V and J ends, which lost 0 bases and 1 base, there was a span of 13 bases. CDR3 protein: CASSQERTRVSYEQYF. For the CDR3, the DNA is TGCGCCAGCAGCCAAGAAAGGACGAGGGTTTCCTACGAGCAGTACTTC.

This clone was seen only once. The V and J genes are TRBV29-1 and TRBJ2-3; TRBD1 agrees at 7 bases. V lost 1 base to trimming and J lost 1 base; unmatched junction nucleotides: 2. Germline V lookup: CDR1 SQVTM, CDR2 ANQGSEA. The CDR3 totals 14 residues. CDR3 bases: TGCAGCGTTGAAGTTGGGACAGGCACAGATACGCAGTATTTT. It translates to CSVEVGTGTDTQYF.

The chain combines TRBV25-1 with TRBJ2-7, with 8 bases matching TRBD2. V shed 6 bases, J shed 1 base, and the junction held 5 bases outside the gene matches. The CDR3 sequence is 14 residues long. Germline V gives CDR1 MGHDK, CDR2 SYGVNS. The CDR3 DNA reads as TGTGCCAGCAGGAAGACTAGCGCTTCCTACGAGCAGTACTTC. This codes for CASRKTSASYEQYF.

J is TRBJ1-3 and V is TRBV5-6; TRBD1 matches at 8 bases. J was trimmed by 9 bases and V by 4 bases; bases with no gene match: 12. The CDR3 is 15 residues long. The germline gives CDR1 SGHDT, CDR2 YYEEEE. The CDR3 spells CASSPQGAPISTIYF. CDR3 sequence (DNA): TGTGCCAGCAGCCCGCAGGGGGCTCCGATAAGCACCATATATTTT.

The genes are TRBV5-6 and TRBJ1-4, with a tentative D call TRBD1 (5 bases). Between the trimmed V and J ends, which lost 0 bases and 10 bases, there was a span of 19 bases. The CDR3 is made up of 16 amino acids. Germline V gene lookup returns CDR1 SGHDT and CDR2 YYEEEE. CDR3 loop: CASSLGFETSGGKLFF. The CDR3 DNA is TGTGCCAGCAGCTTGGGTTTTGAGACTTCGGGGGGAAAACTGTTTTTT.

This chain uses TRBV5-5 with TRBJ2-3, with TRBD1 matching 7 bases. Losses at the gene ends were 4 bases for V and 6 bases for J; bases not matched to a gene: 8. Germline V gene sequence: CDR1 SGHKS, CDR2 YYEKEE (reference sequence). This CDR3 spans 14 amino acids. DNA for the CDR3: TGTGCCAGCAGCATCGGGACAGCTGAGGATACGCAGTATTTT. Its protein product is CASSIGTAEDTQYF.

The rearrangement uses TRBV18 and TRBJ2-1; perhaps TRBD2 as D (6 bases). Germline V CDR1 and CDR2: KGHSH, LQKENI. The V and J ends lost 3 bases and 7 bases respectively, with 13 bases between them. The CDR3 sequence is 14 residues long. The CDR3, as DNA: TGTGCCAGCTCACCCGGGACTGGCATGAATGAGCAGTTCTTC. Translation gives CASSPGTGMNEQFF.

The chain recombines TRBV5-1 with TRBJ1-2; possibly TRBD1 for D (6 bases). V was pared by 0 bases and J by 5 bases, with 8 bases between. Germline CDR1 reads SGHRS; CDR2 reads YFSETQ. This CDR3 spans 13 amino acids. The CDR3 region has the DNA TGCGCCAGCAGCTTGGGCAGGGGATATGGCTACACCTTC. Translating it yields CASSLGRGYGYTF.

The chain has TRBV28 and TRBJ2-5, with 11 bases lining up with TRBD2. This CDR3 has 14 amino acids. With V trimmed by 6 bases and J by 4 bases, 4 bases remained unmatched. CDR1 MDHEN and CDR2 SYDVKM come from the germline V gene. The CDR3 DNA reads TGTGCCAGCAGCCGTAGCGGGAGGGGAGAGACCCAGTACTTC. This translates into CASSRSGRGETQYF.

The chain combines TRBV5-5 with TRBJ1-1, with 10 nucleotides matching TRBD1. This CDR3 is 15 amino acids long. Per the germline V gene, CDR1 is SGHKS and CDR2 is YYEKEE (reference sequence). The V segment lost 4 bases and the J segment 3 bases; nucleotides outside the gene matches: 6. CDR3 bases: TGTGCCAGCAGCAGGCGGACAGGGGGGGACACTGAAGCTTTCTTT. Its translation: CASSRRTGGDTEAFF. The variable domain in full, completed from reference TRBV5-5 and TRBJ1-1, reads DAGVTQSPTHLIKTRGQQVTLRCSPISGHKSVSWYQQVLGQGPQFIFQYYEKEERGRGNFPDRFSARQFPNYSSELNVNALLLGDSALYLCASSRRTGGDTEAFFGQGTRLTVV.

This clone was observed a handful of times. This chain links TRBV5-4 with TRBJ1-1, with D possibly TRBD1 on 5 matching bases. Trimming removed 2 bases from V and 4 bases from J, with 9 bases in between. This CDR3 region has 13 residues. Germline assignment: CDR1 SGHNT and CDR2 YYREEE (reference sequence). As DNA, the CDR3 is TGTGCCAGCAGCTTTCGGGACTCCACTGAAGCTTTCTTT. Its translation: CASSFRDSTEAFF.

This chain uses TRBV7-2 with TRBJ1-2; TRBD1 aligns across 11 bases. Trimming at V came to 5 bases and at J to 8 bases, leaving 13 bases not matched to a gene. Germline lookup yields CDR1 SGHTA and CDR2 FQGNSA. CDR3 length: 16 residues. CDR3 DNA: TGTGCCAGCAGCCCCCCGGGACAGGGGGATATTGGCGGCTACACCTTC. This encodes CASSPPGQGDIGGYTF.

This sequence joins TRBV2 and TRBJ2-5, with 7 bases fitting TRBD1. There are 14 residues in the CDR3. J was trimmed by 5 bases and V by 6 bases; bases with no gene match: 9. From germline, CDR1 is SNHLY and CDR2 FYNNEI. The CDR3 loop reads CASSRGTASETQYF. For the CDR3, the DNA is TGTGCCAGCAGCAGGGGGACAGCATCTGAGACCCAGTACTTC. Full variable domain (remainder filled in from reference TRBV2 and TRBJ2-5): EPEVTQTPSHQVTQMGQEVILRCVPISNHLYFYWYRQILGQKVEFLVSFYNNEISEKSEIFDDQFSVERPDGSNFTLKIRSTKLEDSAMYFCASSRGTASETQYFGPGTRLLVL.

The chain carries TRBV7-2 and TRBJ2-7, with 8 bases fitting TRBD1. Germline CDR1 and CDR2: SGHTA and FQGNSA. The CDR3 loop spans 16 amino acids. V lost 1 base and J lost 4; bases outside the gene matches: 9. The CDR3 sequence is CASSLDRGYFRYEQYF. For the CDR3, the DNA is TGTGCCAGCAGCTTAGACAGGGGGTACTTTAGGTACGAGCAGTACTTC. Looking up the rest from reference TRBV7-2 and TRBJ2-7 gives the full variable domain: GAGVSQSPSNKVTEKGKDVELRCDPISGHTALYWYRQSLGQGLEFLIYFQGNSAPDKSGLPSDRFSAERTGGSVSTLTIQRTQQEDSAVYLCASSLDRGYFRYEQYFGPGTRLTVT.

J is TRBJ2-1 and V is TRBV15, with 13 positions matching TRBD2. The CDR3 extends over 17 amino acids. From germline, CDR1 is LNHNV and CDR2 YYDKDF (reference sequence). Trimming took 3 bases from V and 5 from J; bases not matched to a gene: 7. The CDR3 coding sequence is TGTGCCACCAGCAGGAGCCTTGGGACTAGCGGGGACAATGAGCAGTTCTTC. It specifies CATSRSLGTSGDNEQFF.

The chain uses TRBV9 and TRBJ2-1; possibly TRBD1 for D (6 bases). CDR1 SGDLS and CDR2 YYNGEE come from the germline V gene. This CDR3 region has 15 residues. Trimming cost V 2 bases and J 2 bases, with 11 bases left between them. The chain's CDR3 is CASSVSGETYNEQFF. Here the CDR3 DNA reads TGTGCCAGCAGCGTGTCAGGGGAGACCTACAATGAGCAGTTCTTC. Complete variable domain (other parts from reference TRBV9 and TRBJ2-1): DSGVTQTPKHLITATGQRVTLRCSPRSGDLSVYWYQQSLDQGLQFLIQYYNGEERAKGNILERFSAQQFPDLHSELNLSSLELGDSALYFCASSVSGETYNEQFFGPGTRLTVL.

The J gene is TRBJ1-1, the V gene TRBV19; D is uncertain. The CDR3 has 16 residues. Germline loops: CDR1 LNHDA, CDR2 SQIVND (reference sequence). V lost 5 bases and J lost 3, with 19 bases in between. Here the CDR3 DNA reads TGTGCCAGTAGTGCCGGGTACAAGACCTTGGACACTGAAGCTTTCTTT. This gives the protein CASSAGYKTLDTEAFF.

This clone was seen more than once but under ten times. The rearrangement uses TRBV30 and TRBJ1-1; D is uncertain. The V end was cut by 0 bases, the J end by 1 base, with 3 bases between. Germline V gene lookup returns CDR1 GTSNPN and CDR2 SVGIG (reference sequence). The CDR3 is 12 amino acids. DNA for the CDR3: TGTGCCTGGAGTGTCAAGAACACTGAAGCTTTCTTT. Its translation is CAWSVKNTEAFF.